The following is a T cell receptor beta chain sequence with its context. Its antigen remains unidentified. Molecules of cDNA were individually given unique molecular identifiers that were attached to them. Each CDR3 protein is one row after TCRdb ran MiXCR on the 5' RACE reads. Of about 40,000 distinct CDR3 sequences in the sample, 4.5% to 5% were seen once. The source of the sample is a study of early T cells in non-severe SARS-CoV-2 infection. As for the study in general: Investigators sequenced bulk RNA drawn from unsorted whole blood, and chains remained unpaired.

Study-wide results and caveats: Lookups in VDJdb leaned toward anti-spike CD8 responses and missed private and CD4 specificities.

CDR1 is SGHTA and CDR2 is FQGNSA in the germline V gene. The CDR3 sequence is 15 residues long. V lost 1 base to trimming and J lost 0 bases, with 4 bases between them. The origin of this receptor is an adult who was a healthcare worker with PCR-confirmed SARS-CoV-2 infection or an uninfected control (not recorded which). Sequenced input: whole blood. The chain carries TRBV7-2 and TRBJ2-6, with unresolved D. The CDR3 DNA follows: TGTGCCAGCAGCTTAGTCAGCTCTGGGGCCAACGTCCTGACTTTC. This codes for CASSLVSSGANVLTF.